Presented here are 30 T cell receptor beta chains from one specimen sequenced in a study of regulatory T cells in long-lasting Graves disease. Construction of the TCR beta libraries employed iRepertoire HTBI primers in conjunction with Arm-PCR of CDR3 regions. TCRdb reanalysed the multiplex PCR reads using MiXCR and keeps one entry per CDR3 protein. The profile shows about 430,000 distinct CDR3 sequences, 15% of them singletons. Time point denoted: newly diagnosed GD, antithyroid drugs for less than 3 months. The authors made the TCR library using RNA they extracted from PBMCs. These sequences were also reported in another study, on T cells in Graves' hyperthyroidism and ophthalmopathy.

The material was peripheral blood mononuclear cells (PBMCs), obtained at new diagnosis, from a patient treated with antithyroid drugs. All receptors derive from a woman aged 40 to 55 with Graves disease.

The V call is TRBV5-4, the J call TRBJ1-1, with D possibly TRBD1 on 6 matching bases. From germline, CDR1 is SGHNT and CDR2 YYREEE (reference sequence). CDR3 length: 14 amino acids. Trimming cost V 4 bases and J 7 bases, with 17 bases left between them. The CDR3 region is CASSRQSQGFEAFF. The CDR3 DNA reads as TGTGCCAGCAGCCGTCAGTCTCAGGGGTTTGAAGCTTTCTTT.

The V and J genes are TRBV5-1 and TRBJ1-1; D uncertain. The CDR3 is made up of 14 amino acids. Germline V gene data show CDR1 as SGHRS and CDR2 as YFSETQ. V lost 5 bases to trimming and J lost 0 bases, with 11 bases between them. The chain's CDR3 is CASRVGGMNTEAFF. The CDR3 DNA reads as TGCGCCAGCAGAGTAGGAGGGATGAACACTGAAGCTTTCTTT.

The chain is built from TRBV9 and TRBJ2-7; 8 positions agree with TRBD2. Germline lookup yields CDR1 SGDLS and CDR2 YYNGEE. The CDR3 extends over 15 amino acids. V was clipped by 3 bases and J by 6 bases; unmatched bases: 11. The DNA for the CDR3 is TGTGCCAGCAGCGCCACGGGAGGGCTTGGTTCCGAGCAGTACTTC. Translated: CASSATGGLGSEQYF. Supplemented by reference TRBV9 and TRBJ2-7, the full variable domain reads DSGVTQTPKHLITATGQRVTLRCSPRSGDLSVYWYQQSLDQGLQFLIQYYNGEERAKGNILERFSAQQFPDLHSELNLSSLELGDSALYFCASSATGGLGSEQYFGPGTRLTVT.

Concerning this clonotype: This sequence may be a read error, since a much larger clone differs from it by one base. J is TRBJ2-4 and V is TRBV6-2 or TRBV6-3; D gene ambiguous. Germline assignment: CDR1 MNHEY and CDR2 SVGEGT. Trimming removed 0 bases from V and 2 bases from J, with 11 bases in between. The CDR3 is 16 residues long. The CDR3 DNA reads as TGTGCCAGCAGTTACTCTTGGGATGGGACCAAAAACATTCAGTACTTC. Translated, it gives CASSYSWDGTKNIQYF.

This clonotype was counted many times. The chain recombines TRBV12-5 with TRBJ1-1; D possibly corresponds to TRBD1 (5 bases). This CDR3 has 13 amino acids. Germline CDR1 reads LGHNT; CDR2 reads FRNRAP. V was clipped by 5 bases and J by 6 bases, with 13 bases between them. The CDR3 reads CASGLAGRAEAFF. In DNA form, the CDR3 reads TGTGCTAGTGGTCTCGCAGGGAGGGCTGAAGCTTTCTTT.

This clonotype was seen at least ten times. This chain connects TRBV12-3 or TRBV12-4 to TRBJ2-2; D unresolved. This CDR3 region has 13 residues. Trimming stripped 8 bases from V and 1 base from J, with 8 bases between. The CDR3 DNA reads TGTGCCAGCCGAGCTCAGAACACCGGGGAGCTGTTTTTT. It translates to CASRAQNTGELFF.

This clonotype was picked up a small number of times. This chain joins TRBV4-1 and TRBJ2-2, with 7 bases fitting TRBD2. This CDR3 spans 14 amino acids. The trim removed 0 bases at V and 7 bases at J, leaving 2 bases unmatched. From germline, CDR1 is MGHRA and CDR2 YSYEKL. CDR3 sequence (DNA): TGCGCCAGCAGCCAAGAGAAGCGGGGCGGGGAGCTGTTTTTT. Translating gives CASSQEKRGGELFF.

Concerning this clonotype itself: No conserved phenylalanine or tryptophan is present at the end of the CDR3, so a read error is the likely explanation. The chain has TRBV6-9 and TRBJ2-1, with 10 bases matching TRBD2. The CDR3 has 20 amino acids. Germline V gene data show CDR1 as MNHGY and CDR2 as SVAAGI. Germline trimming cut 3 bases from V and 3 bases from J; bases unmatched to any gene: 17. CDR3 protein: CASSYSPGAPSGSLYNEQFL. CDR3 nucleotide sequence: TGTGCCAGCAGTTACTCTCCAGGGGCGCCTAGCGGGAGTCTCTACAATGAGCAGTTCCTC.

J is TRBJ1-1 and V is TRBV30, with D perhaps TRBD1 (6 bases). V was trimmed by 0 bases and J by 0 bases, leaving 11 bases between them. Germline V gene sequence: CDR1 GTSNPN, CDR2 SVGIG (reference sequence). The CDR3 spans 15 residues. CDR3: CAWSVPGALNTEAFF. DNA for the CDR3: TGTGCCTGGAGTGTACCGGGGGCCTTGAACACTGAAGCTTTCTTT.

The CDR3 spells CSAIPGTSGTTWQFF. CDR3 in DNA: TGCAGTGCCATACCCGGGACTAGCGGGACCACGTGGCAGTTCTTC. The chain employs TRBV20-1 and TRBJ2-1; TRBD2 matches at 13 bases. Germline V gene sequence: CDR1 DFQATT, CDR2 SNEGSKA (reference sequence). The length of the CDR3 is 15 residues. The V and J ends lost 6 bases and 12 bases, in that order; junction bases with no gene match: 14.

This clonotype was seen ten or more times. The V and J genes are TRBV7-2 and TRBJ2-7; the D gene is possibly TRBD1 (5 bases). Trimming removed 2 bases from V and 0 bases from J, with 8 bases in between. The CDR3 length is 14 residues. The V gene's germline CDR1 is SGHTA and CDR2 FQGNSA. CDR3 bases: TGTGCCAGCAGCTTAAAACAGGCCTCCTACGAGCAGTACTTC. Protein sequence: CASSLKQASYEQYF.

This clonotype came up many times. V gene TRBV28 combines with J gene TRBJ2-4; TRBD2 is a possible D gene (7 bases). Trimming took 11 bases from V and 7 from J, leaving 21 bases between them. The CDR3 consists of 14 residues. Germline CDR1 is MDHEN and CDR2 is SYDVKM. The CDR3 is CASSSGRGRNIQYF. Written as DNA, the CDR3 is TGTGCCTCATCCTCAGGGCGGGGGCGGAACATTCAGTACTTC.

This clonotype was seen a few times. V usage is TRBV4-1 and J usage is TRBJ1-2; 7 positions match TRBD1. Per germline, CDR1 MGHRA and CDR2 YSYEKL. Trimming removed 3 bases from V and 4 bases from J; junction bases left unmatched: 8. The CDR3 has 15 amino acids. The CDR3 DNA reads as TGCGCCAGCAGCCAGTATACCGGGACAGTCTATGGCTACACCTTC. Translating it yields CASSQYTGTVYGYTF.

This clonotype was observed a few times. The CDR3, as DNA: TGCAGCGTTGAAACTGGACAGGGCCGGAATGAGCAGTTCTTC. This codes for CSVETGQGRNEQFF. This chain connects TRBV29-1 to TRBJ2-1; 8 bases fit TRBD1. Trimming took 2 bases from V and 7 from J; bases not matched to a gene: 7. The germline CDR1 and CDR2 sequences are SQVTM and ANQGSEA. The CDR3 contains 14 residues.

The genes are TRBV4-1 and TRBJ1-1; D unclear. The germline CDR1 and CDR2 sequences are MGHRA and YSYEKL. V lost 0 bases and J lost 4, with 3 bases in between. This CDR3 has 12 residues. The CDR3: CASSQDTTEAFF. The CDR3 region has the DNA TGCGCCAGCAGCCAAGATACCACTGAAGCTTTCTTT.

This clonotype came up many times. V gene TRBV20-1 combines with J gene TRBJ2-1; no reliable D call. The length of the CDR3 is 14 residues. V dropped 0 bases and J dropped 8 bases, with 14 bases sitting between them. Germline V gene lookup returns CDR1 DFQATT and CDR2 SNEGSKA (reference sequence). The CDR3 sequence is CSARDGTKIDEQFF. The DNA of the CDR3 is TGCAGTGCTAGAGATGGTACGAAGATCGATGAGCAGTTCTTC.

This sequence joins TRBV7-9 and TRBJ2-3, with 10 bases that match TRBD2. Germline V CDR1 and CDR2: SEHNR, FQNEAQ (reference sequence). The CDR3 totals 16 residues. V gave up 7 bases and J gave up 1 base; unmatched junction bases: 8. The CDR3 sequence: CASTHGLAAGTDTQYF. CDR3 nucleotides: TGTGCCAGCACACACGGACTAGCGGCCGGCACAGATACGCAGTATTTT.

In its sample, this clonotype was seen many times. The rearrangement uses TRBV5-8 and TRBJ1-1; D remains ambiguous. V lost 4 bases and J lost 5, with 15 bases in between. CDR1 SGHTS and CDR2 YDEGEE come from the germline V gene. This CDR3 comprises 14 residues. The CDR3: CASSVRSGDTEAFF. CDR3 sequence (DNA): TGTGCCAGCAGCGTGCGATCCGGGGATACTGAAGCTTTCTTT.

This clonotype was counted many times. This chain connects TRBV15 to TRBJ2-3; D is uncertain. V was pared by 3 bases and J by 0 bases, with 13 bases between. This CDR3 is 16 amino acids long. Per the germline V gene, CDR1 is LNHNV and CDR2 is YYDKDF (reference sequence). CDR3 residues: CATSSSPGGSTDTQYF. In nucleotides, the CDR3 is TGTGCCACCAGCAGTTCCCCCGGTGGTAGCACAGATACGCAGTATTTT.

The chain uses TRBV24-1 and TRBJ2-3; TRBD2 might be the D (5 bases). Trimming removed 4 bases at V and 1 base at J, with 23 bases between. Germline-derived CDR1 and CDR2 are KGHDR and SFDVKD. The CDR3 is made up of 19 amino acids. Here the CDR3 reads CATSERTFQRGHRTDTQYF. CDR3 nucleotide sequence: TGTGCCACCAGTGAGCGGACGTTCCAACGCGGGCATCGCACAGATACGCAGTATTTT.

This clonotype was seen a handful of times. This chain connects TRBV6-5 to TRBJ2-3; D could derive from TRBD1 or TRBD2 (5 bases each). Germline lookup yields CDR1 MNHEY and CDR2 SVGAGI. Trimming pared 1 base from V and 2 bases from J, leaving 10 bases between. This CDR3 comprises 15 residues. In nucleotides, the CDR3 is TGTGCCAGCAGTTACTTTGCAGGGACCACAGATACGCAGTATTTT. It specifies CASSYFAGTTDTQYF.

This clonotype was counted at least ten times. The J gene is TRBJ2-7, the V gene TRBV27; 8 bases agree with TRBD1. This CDR3 has 14 residues. The germline V gene encodes CDR1 MNHEY and CDR2 SMNVEV (reference sequence). J gave up 2 bases and V 1 base, and 1 base lay outside the gene matches. This chain's CDR3 is CASSLWGQAYEQYF. In DNA, the CDR3 is TGTGCCAGCAGTTTATGGGGACAGGCCTACGAGCAGTACTTC.

This clonotype was seen at least ten times. V gene TRBV12-3 or TRBV12-4 combines with J gene TRBJ2-3; tentatively, D is TRBD2 (5 bases). The length of the CDR3 is 15 residues. V shed 6 bases and J shed 6 bases, with 19 bases lying between them. In DNA, the CDR3 is TGTGCCAGCAGACCACTAGGGTCCCTGTTGGATACGCAGTATTTT. It codes for CASRPLGSLLDTQYF.

As concerns this clonotype: This likely traces to a read error, being one base from a far larger clone. This chain joins TRBV12-3 or TRBV12-4 and TRBJ2-7, with 13 bases identical to TRBD2. CDR3 length: 15 amino acids. Trimming removed 8 bases from V and 6 bases from J; junction bases left unmatched: 10. DNA for the CDR3: TGTGCCAGCGGACCGGGACTAGCGGGACTTGCCGAGCAGTACTTC. Residues: CASGPGLAGLAEQYF.

The count of this clonotype is one. This clone may be a read error of a much larger clone one base away. The chain combines TRBV7-3 with TRBJ2-2, with 7 nucleotides matching TRBD2. This CDR3 comprises 15 residues. The ends lost 3 bases at V and 3 bases at J; junction bases unmatched: 4. The germline CDR1 and CDR2 sequences are SGHTA and FQGTGA. The CDR3 region is CASSLSLADTGELFF. CDR3 sequence (DNA): TGTGCCAGCAGCTTGAGCCTAGCGGACACCGGGGAGCTGTTTTTT.

There are a few counts of this clonotype. The J gene is TRBJ2-2, the V gene TRBV7-9, with a weak D call TRBD1 (5 bases). The CDR3 is made up of 16 amino acids. The germline V gene has CDR1 SEHNR and CDR2 FQNEAQ (reference sequence). Trimming left V 6 bases short and J 6 bases short, with 20 bases between. CDR3 in DNA: TGTGCCAGCAGGACGACCGACCTAGGGGTCCCCGGGGAGCTGTTTTTT. It codes for CASRTTDLGVPGELFF.

This clonotype was counted many times. V usage is TRBV3-1 and J usage is TRBJ2-2, with TRBD1 matching over 7 bases. V lost 2 bases and J lost 5; bases outside the gene matches: 14. The CDR3 is 18 amino acids. Germline CDR1 is LGHDT and CDR2 is YNNKEL (reference sequence). The CDR3 loop reads CASSQRGPGTVITGELFF. CDR3 coding DNA: TGTGCCAGCAGCCAAAGGGGTCCCGGGACAGTTATAACCGGGGAGCTGTTTTTT.

This clonotype occurred many times. The chain is built from TRBV7-8 and TRBJ1-2; TRBD1 aligns across 7 bases. Trimming took 5 bases from V and 3 from J; bases not matched to a gene: 6. Germline loops: CDR1 SGHVS, CDR2 FQNEAQ. The CDR3 contains 14 residues. In nucleotides, the CDR3 is TGTGCCAGCAGCAGGGAGAGGGGGCACTATGGCTACACCTTC. Its translation: CASSRERGHYGYTF.

In this sample, this clonotype turned up many times. The chain links TRBV2 to TRBJ2-1; D is ambiguous. This CDR3 has 15 amino acids. From germline, CDR1 is SNHLY and CDR2 FYNNEI. The germline V and J ends were trimmed by 5 bases and 0 bases, with 11 bases remaining between them. The chain's CDR3 is CASSRTASSYNEQFF. The CDR3 region has the DNA TGTGCCAGCAGTCGGACGGCGAGCTCCTACAATGAGCAGTTCTTC.

This clonotype has at least ten counts. The chain combines TRBV11-2 with TRBJ2-1; TRBD1 matches at 7 bases. The V gene's germline CDR1 is SGHAT and CDR2 FQNNGV. The CDR3 extends over 15 amino acids. The ends lost 5 bases at V and 6 bases at J; junction bases unmatched: 10. The CDR3 DNA reads TGTGCCAGCAGCATCGGGACAGAGCCTTCCAATGAGCAGTTCTTC. Encoded protein: CASSIGTEPSNEQFF.